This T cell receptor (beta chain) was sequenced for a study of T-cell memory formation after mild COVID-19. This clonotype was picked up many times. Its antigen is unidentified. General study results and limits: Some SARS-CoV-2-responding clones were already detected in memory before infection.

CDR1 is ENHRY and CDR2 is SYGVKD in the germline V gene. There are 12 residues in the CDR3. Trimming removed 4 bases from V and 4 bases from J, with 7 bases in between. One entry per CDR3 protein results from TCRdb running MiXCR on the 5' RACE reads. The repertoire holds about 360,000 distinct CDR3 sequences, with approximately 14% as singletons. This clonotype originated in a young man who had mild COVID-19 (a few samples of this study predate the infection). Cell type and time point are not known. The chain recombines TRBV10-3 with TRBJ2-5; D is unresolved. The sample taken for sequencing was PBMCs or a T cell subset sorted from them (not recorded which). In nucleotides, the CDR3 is TGTGCCATCAGTGGGGCTGGAGAGACCCAGTACTTC. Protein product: CAISGAGETQYF.